This T cell receptor (beta chain) derives from a study of OX40 agonist ivuxolimab in advanced cancers. Points from the study as a whole: With doses of 0.1-3.0 mg/kg, partial responders showed among the lowest clonal expansion.

Remarks on this clone: Its antigen is not identified.

Some clones are missing from TCRdb's copy, which holds only in-frame ones; the method was immunoSEQ multiplex PCR. The data hold roughly 79,000 clones, with about 85% observed a single time. The material was CD4+ or CD8+ T cells sorted from blood, obtained in a trial of the OX40 agonist ivuxolimab. The origin of this receptor is an adult with an advanced solid tumor such as melanoma, head and neck, liver or kidney cancer.

The CDR3 nucleotides are TGTGCCAGTAGTATAATAACAGGGGATACTGAAGCTTTCTTT. Translation: CASSIITGDTEAFF. V usage is TRBV19 and J usage is TRBJ1-1; 7 bases are shared with TRBD1. Losses at the gene ends were 2 bases for V and 5 bases for J; bases not matched to a gene: 5. The germline CDR1 and CDR2 sequences are LNHDA and SQIVND (reference sequence). There are 14 residues in the CDR3.